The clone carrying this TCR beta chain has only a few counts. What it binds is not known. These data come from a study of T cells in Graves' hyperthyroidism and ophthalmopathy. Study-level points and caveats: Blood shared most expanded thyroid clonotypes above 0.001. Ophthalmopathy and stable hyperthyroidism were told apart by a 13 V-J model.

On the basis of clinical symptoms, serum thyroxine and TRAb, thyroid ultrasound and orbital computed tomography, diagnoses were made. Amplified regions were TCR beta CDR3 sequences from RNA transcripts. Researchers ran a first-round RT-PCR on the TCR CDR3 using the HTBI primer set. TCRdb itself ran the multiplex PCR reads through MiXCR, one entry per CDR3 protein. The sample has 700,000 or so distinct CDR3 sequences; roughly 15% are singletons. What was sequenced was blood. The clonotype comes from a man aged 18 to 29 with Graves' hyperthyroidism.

The CDR3 reads CASSPGSYGGNSPLHF. CDR3 nucleotides: TGTGCCAGCTCACCGGGAAGTTACGGTGGGAATTCACCCCTCCACTTT. V is TRBV18 and J is TRBJ1-6; D not resolved. The V gene lost 3 bases and the J gene lost 7 bases, with 16 bases spanning the gap. Germline loops: CDR1 KGHSH, CDR2 LQKENI. The CDR3 covers 16 residues.